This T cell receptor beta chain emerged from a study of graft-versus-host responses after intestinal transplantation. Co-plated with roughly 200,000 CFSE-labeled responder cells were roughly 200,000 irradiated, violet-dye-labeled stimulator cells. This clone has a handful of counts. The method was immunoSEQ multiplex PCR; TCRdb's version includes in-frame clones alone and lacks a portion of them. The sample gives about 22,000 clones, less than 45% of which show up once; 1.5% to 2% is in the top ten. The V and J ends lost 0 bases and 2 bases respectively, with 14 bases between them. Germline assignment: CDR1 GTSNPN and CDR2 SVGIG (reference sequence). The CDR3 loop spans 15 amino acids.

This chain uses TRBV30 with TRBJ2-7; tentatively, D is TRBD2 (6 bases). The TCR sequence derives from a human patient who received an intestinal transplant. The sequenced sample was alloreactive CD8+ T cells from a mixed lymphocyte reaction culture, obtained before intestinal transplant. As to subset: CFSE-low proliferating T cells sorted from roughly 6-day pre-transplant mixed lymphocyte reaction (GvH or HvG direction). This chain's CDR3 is CAWSVLAGGPYEQYF. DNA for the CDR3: TGTGCCTGGAGTGTACTAGCAGGAGGACCCTACGAGCAGTACTTC.